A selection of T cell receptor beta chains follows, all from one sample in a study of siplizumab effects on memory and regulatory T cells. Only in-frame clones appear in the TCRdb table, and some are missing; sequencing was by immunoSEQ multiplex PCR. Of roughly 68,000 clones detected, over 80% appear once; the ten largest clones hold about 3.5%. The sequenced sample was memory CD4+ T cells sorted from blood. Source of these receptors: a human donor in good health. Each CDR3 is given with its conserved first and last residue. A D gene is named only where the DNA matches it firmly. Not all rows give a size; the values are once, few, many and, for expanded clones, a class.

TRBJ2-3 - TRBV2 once CASSEGGRGRTDTQYF TGTGCCAGCAGTGAGGGGGGTCGGGGGCGGACAGATACGCAGTATTTT
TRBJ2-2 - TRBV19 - CASIGDNTGELFF TGTGCCAGTATCGGGGATAACACCGGGGAGCTGTTTTTT
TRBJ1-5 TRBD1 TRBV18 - CASSLGTGNQPQHF TGTGCCAGCTCACTGGGGACAGGGAATCAGCCCCAGCATTTT
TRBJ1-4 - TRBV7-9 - CASSLATAGEKLFF TGTGCCAGCAGCTTAGCAACGGCGGGGGAAAAACTGTTTTTT
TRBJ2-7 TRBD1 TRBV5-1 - CASSEPTGTGTEQYF TGCGCCAGCAGCGAACCAACCGGGACAGGGACCGAGCAGTACTTC
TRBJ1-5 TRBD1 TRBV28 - CASRGQGGQPQHF TGTGCCAGCAGGGGACAGGGTGGTCAGCCCCAGCATTTT
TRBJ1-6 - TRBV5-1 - CASSSLDSPLHF TGCGCCAGCAGCTCCTTGGATTCACCCCTCCACTTT
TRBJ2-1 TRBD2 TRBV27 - CASSLEGTRYSNEQFF TGTGCCAGCAGTTTAGAAGGGACTAGATATAGCAATGAGCAGTTCTTC
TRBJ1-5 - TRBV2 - CASSIQGHEPQHF TGTGCCAGCTCCATTCAGGGGCATGAGCCCCAGCATTTT
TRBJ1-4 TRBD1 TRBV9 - CASSGQRQGTNEKLFF TGTGCCAGCAGCGGACAGCGACAGGGAACTAATGAAAAACTGTTTTTT
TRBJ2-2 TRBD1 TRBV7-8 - CASSTGQGYTGELFF TGTGCCAGCAGCACAGGACAGGGTTACACCGGGGAGCTGTTTTTT
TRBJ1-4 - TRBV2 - CASIGGKLFF TGTGCCAGCATCGGGGGGAAACTGTTTTTT
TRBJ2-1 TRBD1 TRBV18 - CASSPQYQTGSYHNEQFF TGTGCCAGCTCACCACAATATCAGACAGGGAGCTACCACAATGAGCAGTTCTTC
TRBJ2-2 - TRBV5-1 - CASSLVATSTGELFF TGCGCCAGCAGCTTGGTGGCGACATCCACCGGGGAGCTGTTTTTT
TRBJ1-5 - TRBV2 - CASTSEYSNQPQHF TGTGCCAGCACCAGCGAATATAGCAATCAGCCCCAGCATTTT
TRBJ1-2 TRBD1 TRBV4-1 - CASSQGGGQVYGYTF TGCGCCAGCAGCCAAGGGGGGGGACAGGTATATGGCTACACCTTC
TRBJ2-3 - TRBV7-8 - CASSTSTDTQYF TGTGCCAGCAGCACTAGCACAGATACGCAGTATTTT
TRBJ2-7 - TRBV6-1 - CASSNGRNYEQYF TGTGCCAGCAGTAATGGCCGGAACTACGAGCAGTACTTC
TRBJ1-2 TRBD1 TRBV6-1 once CASSSRDRGQDGYTF TGTGCCAGCAGTTCCCGGGACAGGGGACAGGATGGCTACACCTTC
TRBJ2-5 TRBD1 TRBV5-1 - CASRRDRGETQYF TGCGCCAGCAGGCGGGACAGGGGAGAGACCCAGTACTTC
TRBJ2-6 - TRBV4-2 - CASSQGDVSTGANVLTF TGTGCCAGCAGCCAAGGGGATGTGAGTACTGGGGCCAACGTCCTGACTTTC
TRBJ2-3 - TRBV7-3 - CASSSYLGTQYF TGTGCCAGCAGCTCTTACTTGGGTACGCAGTATTTT
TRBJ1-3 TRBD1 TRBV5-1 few CASSPKYPPGGGTGTASGNTIYF TGCGCCAGCAGCCCAAAGTATCCACCCGGAGGAGGTACCGGGACAGCCTCTGGAAACACCATATATTTT
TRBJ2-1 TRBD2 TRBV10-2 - CASTGGLAGESSYNEQFF TGCGCCAGCACAGGCGGACTAGCGGGGGAGAGCTCCTACAATGAGCAGTTCTTC
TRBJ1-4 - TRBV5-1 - CASSLDRVPNEKLFF TGCGCCAGCAGCTTGGACAGGGTACCAAATGAAAAACTGTTTTTT
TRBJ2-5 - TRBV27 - CASSFGGGETQYF TGTGCCAGCAGTTTTGGTGGGGGGGAGACCCAGTACTTC
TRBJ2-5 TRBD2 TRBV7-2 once CASSLWASGALETQYF TGTGCCAGCAGCTTATGGGCTAGCGGGGCGTTGGAGACCCAGTACTTC
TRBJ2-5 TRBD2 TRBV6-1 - CASTFFSGGAETQYF TGTGCCAGCACCTTCTTTAGCGGGGGGGCTGAGACCCAGTACTTC
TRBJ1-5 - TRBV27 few CASRLSSNQPQHF TGTGCCAGCAGACTCAGTAGCAATCAGCCCCAGCATTTT
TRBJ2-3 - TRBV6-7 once CASSYPEAGVISTDTQYF TGTGCCAGCAGTTACCCCGAGGCAGGAGTTATTAGCACAGATACGCAGTATTTT
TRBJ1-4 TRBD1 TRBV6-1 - CASSDAGGAWGKKLFF TGTGCCAGCAGTGACGCAGGGGGCGCATGGGGTAAAAAACTGTTTTTT
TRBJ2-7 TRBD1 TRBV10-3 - CAISDGQGASYEQYF TGTGCCATCAGTGATGGGCAGGGGGCGAGCTACGAGCAGTACTTC
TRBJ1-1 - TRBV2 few CASVLTGNTEAFF TGTGCCAGCGTACTAACAGGGAACACTGAAGCTTTCTTT
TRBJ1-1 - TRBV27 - CASFDGPPNTEAFF TGTGCCAGCTTTGATGGGCCGCCGAACACTGAAGCTTTCTTT
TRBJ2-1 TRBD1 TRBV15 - CATSRDQGDEQFF TGTGCCACCAGCAGAGATCAGGGGGACGAGCAGTTCTTC
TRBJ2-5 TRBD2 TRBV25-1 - CASSEYGGGEETQYF TGTGCCAGCAGTGAATATGGCGGGGGGGAAGAGACCCAGTACTTC
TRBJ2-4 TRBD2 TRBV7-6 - CASSPTSGRAGSQYF TGTGCCAGCAGCCCGACTAGCGGGAGGGCCGGGTCTCAGTACTTC
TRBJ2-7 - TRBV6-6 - CASSGPYEQYF TGTGCCAGCTCTGGCCCCTACGAGCAGTACTTC
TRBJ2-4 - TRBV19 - CASRTRGGDIQYF TGTGCCAGCCGGACCCGAGGAGGGGACATTCAGTACTTC
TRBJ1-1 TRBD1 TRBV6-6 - CAARGTGDTEAFF TGTGCCGCTAGAGGGACAGGGGACACTGAAGCTTTCTTT
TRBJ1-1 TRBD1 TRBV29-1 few CSVRDSDTEAFF TGCAGCGTACGGGACAGTGACACTGAAGCTTTCTTT
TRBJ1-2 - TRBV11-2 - CASSPRTNERGYTF TGTGCCAGCAGCCCCCGCACGAATGAACGGGGCTACACCTTC
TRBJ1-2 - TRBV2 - CASSENRPGRGYTF TGTGCCAGCAGTGAAAACAGGCCCGGGAGGGGCTACACCTTC
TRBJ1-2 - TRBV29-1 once CSVDVGAYGYTF TGCAGCGTTGACGTCGGGGCCTATGGCTACACCTTC
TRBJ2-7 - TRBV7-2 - CASSLFPGHIYEQYF TGTGCCAGCAGCTTGTTCCCGGGACATATCTACGAGCAGTACTTC
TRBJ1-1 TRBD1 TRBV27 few CASSRQGSTEAFF TGTGCCAGCAGCCGACAGGGGAGCACTGAAGCTTTCTTT
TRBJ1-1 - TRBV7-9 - CASTLPQNTEAFF TGTGCCAGCACCCTTCCACAGAACACTGAAGCTTTCTTT
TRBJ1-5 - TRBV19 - CASMDGTPGNQPQHF TGTGCCAGTATGGACGGGACTCCCGGCAATCAGCCCCAGCATTTT